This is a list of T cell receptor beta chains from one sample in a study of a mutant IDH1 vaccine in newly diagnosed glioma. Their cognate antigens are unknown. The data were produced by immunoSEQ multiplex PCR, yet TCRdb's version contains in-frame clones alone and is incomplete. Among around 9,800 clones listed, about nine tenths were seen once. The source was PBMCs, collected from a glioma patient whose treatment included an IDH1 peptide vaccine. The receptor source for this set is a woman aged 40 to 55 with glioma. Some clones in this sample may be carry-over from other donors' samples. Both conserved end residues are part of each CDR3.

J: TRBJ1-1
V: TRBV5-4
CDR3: CASSLEDGTEAFF

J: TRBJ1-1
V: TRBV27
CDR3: CASLRGFGMNTEAFF

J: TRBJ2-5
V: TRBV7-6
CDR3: CASSLTSSWGETQYF

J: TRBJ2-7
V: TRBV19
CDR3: CASSAVTTSEQYF

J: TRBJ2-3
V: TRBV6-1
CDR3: CASSVQGLKTDTQYF

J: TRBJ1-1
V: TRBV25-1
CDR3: CASRTGGNTEAFF

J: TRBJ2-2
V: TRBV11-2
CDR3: CASSLTTDPNTGELFF

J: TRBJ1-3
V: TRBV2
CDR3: CASTVSGNTIYF

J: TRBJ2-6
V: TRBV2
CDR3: CASSNQGSSGANVLTF

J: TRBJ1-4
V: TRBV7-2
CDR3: CASSLGGVANEKLFF

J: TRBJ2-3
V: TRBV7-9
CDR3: CASSYQGPPADTQYF

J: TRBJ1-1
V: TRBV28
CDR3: CASSSPISGTSGGGNTEAFF

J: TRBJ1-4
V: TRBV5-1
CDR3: CASSPTVSNNEKLFF

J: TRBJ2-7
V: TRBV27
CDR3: CASSSGGRVLSEQYF

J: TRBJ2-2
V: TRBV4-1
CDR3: CASSQGPNTGELFF

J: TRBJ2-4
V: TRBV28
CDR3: CASSLSRLDIQYF

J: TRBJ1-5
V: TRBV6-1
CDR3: CASSPLGLSNQPQHF